This is a list of T cell receptor beta chains from one sample in a study of vaccination and CD4 T cells after COVID-19. The antigens for these receptors are not known. TCRdb re-derived calls from the PCR reads in MiXCR, one entry per CDR3 protein. The sample consists of 15,000 to 20,000 distinct CDR3 sequences, 55% to 70% of them appearing once. This material consisted of CD4+ T cells from blood, cultured in vitro, taken after SARS-CoV-2 vaccination. Every receptor here comes from a human donor who had recovered from COVID-19. Both conserved end residues are part of each CDR3. The order of the fields is V gene, D gene, clone size, J gene, CDR3 DNA, CDR3 protein. D genes are given only for firm matches. Clone size is given for some rows only: seen once, a few or many times, or a class if the clone is expanded.

v_gene: TRBV7-2
d_gene: .
abundance: once
j_gene: TRBJ1-1
CDR3nt: TGTGCCAGCAGCCCCCGTCGGGGAGGGAACACTGAAGCTTTCTTT
CDR3aa: CASSPRRGGNTEAFF

v_gene: TRBV30
d_gene: .
abundance: large
j_gene: TRBJ2-3
CDR3nt: TGTGCCTGGAACACAGGAGTTAGCACAGATACGCAGTATTTT
CDR3aa: CAWNTGVSTDTQYF

v_gene: TRBV2
d_gene: TRBD1
abundance: .
j_gene: TRBJ1-2
CDR3nt: TGTGCCAGCAGTGAAGGGGGACAGGGACTTACCTATGGCTACACCTTC
CDR3aa: CASSEGGQGLTYGYTF

v_gene: TRBV6-5
d_gene: .
abundance: .
j_gene: TRBJ1-1
CDR3nt: TGTGCCAGCAGTTCTAAACAGGGGAACACTGAAGCTTTCTTT
CDR3aa: CASSSKQGNTEAFF

v_gene: TRBV20-1
d_gene: .
abundance: once
j_gene: TRBJ1-1
CDR3nt: TGCAGTGCTCATCGGGGCGACACTGAAGCTTTCTTT
CDR3aa: CSAHRGDTEAFF

v_gene: TRBV5-1
d_gene: .
abundance: once
j_gene: TRBJ1-2
CDR3nt: TGCGCCAGCAGGGAGGGTTCCCACTATGGCTACACCTTC
CDR3aa: CASREGSHYGYTF

v_gene: TRBV5-1
d_gene: TRBD1
abundance: .
j_gene: TRBJ1-2
CDR3nt: TGCGCCAGCAGCCCGGGACAGACCTACTCTAACTATGGCTACACCTTC
CDR3aa: CASSPGQTYSNYGYTF

v_gene: TRBV30
d_gene: .
abundance: .
j_gene: TRBJ1-5
CDR3nt: TGTGCCTGGAGTGTTGGGGTATCCCAGCCCCAGCATTTT
CDR3aa: CAWSVGVSQPQHF

v_gene: TRBV6-2/TRBV6-3
d_gene: .
abundance: few
j_gene: TRBJ1-1
CDR3nt: TGTGCCAGCAGTCGGCAAGGACAGACCGGTGGGGCTTTCTTT
CDR3aa: CASSRQGQTGGAFF

v_gene: TRBV7-6
d_gene: .
abundance: .
j_gene: TRBJ1-5
CDR3nt: TGTGCCAGCAGCTTAGCCCCGGGGAGCAATCAGCCCCAGCATTTT
CDR3aa: CASSLAPGSNQPQHF

v_gene: TRBV7-2
d_gene: .
abundance: .
j_gene: TRBJ2-5
CDR3nt: TGTGCCAGCACCCGACGTCCAGAGTACCAAGAGACCCAGTACTTC
CDR3aa: CASTRRPEYQETQYF

v_gene: TRBV11-2
d_gene: .
abundance: .
j_gene: TRBJ1-1
CDR3nt: TGTGCCAGCAGGATGACCTCGCGGCGGATCGCTTTCTTT
CDR3aa: CASRMTSRRIAFF

v_gene: TRBV7-6
d_gene: .
abundance: .
j_gene: TRBJ2-7
CDR3nt: TGTGCCAGCAGCAATATCCGGGCCTACGAGCAGTACTTC
CDR3aa: CASSNIRAYEQYF

v_gene: TRBV12-3/TRBV12-4
d_gene: .
abundance: .
j_gene: TRBJ1-1
CDR3nt: TGTGCCAGCAGTTTAGCGCGCAGGGTCGGATCGGCTTTCTTT
CDR3aa: CASSLARRVGSAFF

v_gene: TRBV7-2
d_gene: .
abundance: .
j_gene: TRBJ2-1
CDR3nt: TGTGCCAGCAGCTTAGCACTTACCCCTCGGGGAAATGAGCAGTTCTTC
CDR3aa: CASSLALTPRGNEQFF

v_gene: TRBV29-1
d_gene: .
abundance: few
j_gene: TRBJ2-7
CDR3nt: TGCAGCGTCAACGACAGGAGTGCCTCCTACGAGCAGTACTTC
CDR3aa: CSVNDRSASYEQYF

v_gene: TRBV28
d_gene: .
abundance: .
j_gene: TRBJ1-2
CDR3nt: TGTGCCAGCAGCCGAGCGTTTCTAGAAACTAGGGTCTATGGCTACACCTTC
CDR3aa: CASSRAFLETRVYGYTF

v_gene: TRBV7-8
d_gene: .
abundance: few
j_gene: TRBJ1-5
CDR3nt: TGTGCCAGCAGCTTACGGCCCGATAGCAATCAGCCCCAGCATTTT
CDR3aa: CASSLRPDSNQPQHF

v_gene: TRBV6-2/TRBV6-3
d_gene: .
abundance: .
j_gene: TRBJ2-3
CDR3nt: TGTGCCAGCAAAAGGTACACAGATACGCAGTATTTT
CDR3aa: CASKRYTDTQYF

v_gene: TRBV20-1
d_gene: TRBD1
abundance: few
j_gene: TRBJ1-2
CDR3nt: TGCAGTGCTACCGAAATCCGTCCGGACAGGGTTCGGAGTGGCTACACCTTC
CDR3aa: CSATEIRPDRVRSGYTF

v_gene: TRBV30
d_gene: TRBD1
abundance: .
j_gene: TRBJ1-2
CDR3nt: TGTGCCTGGAGTAGGGGTGGACAGGGGTTTTTCGGCTACACCTTC
CDR3aa: CAWSRGGQGFFGYTF

v_gene: TRBV20-1
d_gene: .
abundance: once
j_gene: TRBJ2-3
CDR3nt: TGCAGTGCTAGAGAAGGCAGTTATACGCAGTATTTT
CDR3aa: CSAREGSYTQYF

v_gene: TRBV6-2/TRBV6-3
d_gene: TRBD1
abundance: .
j_gene: TRBJ2-7
CDR3nt: TGTGCCAGCAGCCCAGGGGGCTCCTACGAGCAGTACTTC
CDR3aa: CASSPGGSYEQYF

v_gene: TRBV7-2
d_gene: .
abundance: .
j_gene: TRBJ2-5
CDR3nt: TGTGCCAGCAGCTCTAGGGTCAGAGGGGTCCAAGAGACCCAGTACTTC
CDR3aa: CASSSRVRGVQETQYF

v_gene: TRBV27
d_gene: .
abundance: .
j_gene: TRBJ1-2
CDR3nt: TGTGCCAGCAGTTCGAACCCCCAGGGGCGGGGGTCGAATGGCTACACCTTC
CDR3aa: CASSSNPQGRGSNGYTF

v_gene: TRBV7-2
d_gene: .
abundance: .
j_gene: TRBJ1-2
CDR3nt: TGTGCCAGCAGCTTAGAGGGGCTGGCCGGGGGCTACACCTTC
CDR3aa: CASSLEGLAGGYTF

v_gene: TRBV20-1
d_gene: TRBD2
abundance: once
j_gene: TRBJ2-7
CDR3nt: TGCAGTGCTAGCTCGCGGGGGGTCGGATACGAGCAGTACTTC
CDR3aa: CSASSRGVGYEQYF

v_gene: TRBV7-9
d_gene: TRBD1
abundance: .
j_gene: TRBJ1-5
CDR3nt: TGTGCCAGCAGCGAAGACAGGGGAAGCAATCAGCCCCAGCATTTT
CDR3aa: CASSEDRGSNQPQHF

v_gene: TRBV7-9
d_gene: TRBD1
abundance: .
j_gene: TRBJ2-1
CDR3nt: TGTGCCAGCAGCTTAAACAGGGGGGACAATGAGCAGTTCTTC
CDR3aa: CASSLNRGDNEQFF

v_gene: TRBV2
d_gene: .
abundance: few
j_gene: TRBJ1-5
CDR3nt: TGTGCCAGCAGTGGGTCGATACATTCTCCTAATCAGCCCCAGCATTTT
CDR3aa: CASSGSIHSPNQPQHF

v_gene: TRBV24-1
d_gene: .
abundance: once
j_gene: TRBJ2-2
CDR3nt: TGTGCCACCAGTTCCCAGGGATGGAATGGCAGGGAGCTGTTTTTT
CDR3aa: CATSSQGWNGRELFF

v_gene: TRBV7-2
d_gene: .
abundance: once
j_gene: TRBJ2-1
CDR3nt: TGTGCCAGCAGCTTGGATGGCGGCGGTTACAATGAGCAGTTCTTC
CDR3aa: CASSLDGGGYNEQFF

v_gene: TRBV20-1
d_gene: .
abundance: few
j_gene: TRBJ1-2
CDR3nt: TGCAGTGCTAACCGGGACCGCTATGGCTACACCTTC
CDR3aa: CSANRDRYGYTF

v_gene: TRBV6-1
d_gene: .
abundance: .
j_gene: TRBJ1-2
CDR3nt: TGTGCCAGCAGTCGCGGGGGTTCCTATGGCTACACCTTC
CDR3aa: CASSRGGSYGYTF

v_gene: TRBV6-1
d_gene: .
abundance: .
j_gene: TRBJ1-2
CDR3nt: TGTGCCACCATAGACAGCTTCTATGGCTACACCTTC
CDR3aa: CATIDSFYGYTF

v_gene: TRBV27
d_gene: .
abundance: medium-sized
j_gene: TRBJ1-2
CDR3nt: TGTGCCAGCAGTTCTACCGGAAACTATGGCTACACCTTC
CDR3aa: CASSSTGNYGYTF

v_gene: TRBV20-1
d_gene: .
abundance: .
j_gene: TRBJ2-2
CDR3nt: TGCAGTGCTAGAGAGGGGGGTGGGACCGGGGAGCTGTTTTTT
CDR3aa: CSAREGGGTGELFF

v_gene: TRBV11-3
d_gene: .
abundance: once
j_gene: TRBJ2-5
CDR3nt: TGTGCCAGCACCGAGGTGGGAGCGTGGGAGACCCAGTACTTC
CDR3aa: CASTEVGAWETQYF

v_gene: TRBV7-9
d_gene: TRBD1
abundance: once
j_gene: TRBJ1-1
CDR3nt: TGTGCCAGCAGGCGGGGGACAGGGGGCGCGAACACTGAAGCTTTCTTT
CDR3aa: CASRRGTGGANTEAFF

v_gene: TRBV11-2
d_gene: TRBD2
abundance: .
j_gene: TRBJ2-5
CDR3nt: TGTGCCAGCAGCTTTGAGACTAGCGGGGCGACCCAGTACTTC
CDR3aa: CASSFETSGATQYF

v_gene: TRBV20-1
d_gene: .
abundance: .
j_gene: TRBJ1-1
CDR3nt: TGCAGTGCTAGCTTCCCCTGGGGGGGGCACACTGAAGCTTTCTTT
CDR3aa: CSASFPWGGHTEAFF

v_gene: TRBV29-1
d_gene: TRBD1
abundance: .
j_gene: TRBJ2-3
CDR3nt: TGCAGCGCCCGGGGACAGGATCACGATACGCAGTATTTT
CDR3aa: CSARGQDHDTQYF

v_gene: TRBV7-9
d_gene: .
abundance: .
j_gene: TRBJ2-1
CDR3nt: TGTGCCAGCAGTTTATACCGAAGGACAGAGGAGGGGAATGAGCAGTTCTTC
CDR3aa: CASSLYRRTEEGNEQFF

v_gene: TRBV6-2/TRBV6-3
d_gene: TRBD1
abundance: .
j_gene: TRBJ1-1
CDR3nt: TGTGCCAGCAGTTACACACCCTCCGGGACAGCGAACACTGAAGCTTTCTTT
CDR3aa: CASSYTPSGTANTEAFF

v_gene: TRBV7-2
d_gene: .
abundance: medium-sized
j_gene: TRBJ1-1
CDR3nt: TGTGCCAGCAGCTTAGTAAGTCGTGGGGAGGCTTTCTTT
CDR3aa: CASSLVSRGEAFF

v_gene: TRBV19
d_gene: TRBD1
abundance: .
j_gene: TRBJ1-1
CDR3nt: TGTGCCAGTAGTATAGGCGGGACAGCCCTGAACACTGAAGCTTTCTTT
CDR3aa: CASSIGGTALNTEAFF

v_gene: TRBV20-1
d_gene: .
abundance: .
j_gene: TRBJ1-3
CDR3nt: TGCAGTGCTAGCACAGACAGCAGCTCTGGAAACACCATATATTTT
CDR3aa: CSASTDSSSGNTIYF

v_gene: TRBV27
d_gene: .
abundance: few
j_gene: TRBJ1-2
CDR3nt: TGTGCCAGCAGTTCCGACAGATACTATGGCTACACCTTC
CDR3aa: CASSSDRYYGYTF

v_gene: TRBV20-1
d_gene: .
abundance: .
j_gene: TRBJ1-1
CDR3nt: TGCAGTGCTAGTAAATCTGCTGCTGGGAACACTGAAGCTTTCTTT
CDR3aa: CSASKSAAGNTEAFF

v_gene: TRBV20-1
d_gene: .
abundance: few
j_gene: TRBJ1-6
CDR3nt: TGCAGTGCTAGAGATTCGACCTTCGAGGCTAATTCACCCCTCCACTTT
CDR3aa: CSARDSTFEANSPLHF

v_gene: TRBV30
d_gene: .
abundance: .
j_gene: TRBJ1-1
CDR3nt: TGTGCCTGGAGTGTTGGGTACAGGGCCACTGAAGCTTTCTTT
CDR3aa: CAWSVGYRATEAFF

v_gene: TRBV19
d_gene: .
abundance: .
j_gene: TRBJ1-6
CDR3nt: TGTGCCAGTAGGACTACGACAGAGACCTATAATTCACCCCTCCACTTT
CDR3aa: CASRTTTETYNSPLHF

v_gene: TRBV10-3
d_gene: .
abundance: .
j_gene: TRBJ1-1
CDR3nt: TGTGCCACAGACCCGGGCCATCCGGGTACTGAAGCTTTCTTT
CDR3aa: CATDPGHPGTEAFF

v_gene: TRBV19
d_gene: TRBD1
abundance: .
j_gene: TRBJ1-5
CDR3nt: TGTGCCAGTAGCGACAGGGTAGGTCAGCCCCAGCATTTT
CDR3aa: CASSDRVGQPQHF

v_gene: TRBV14
d_gene: .
abundance: few
j_gene: TRBJ1-1
CDR3nt: TGTGCCAGCAGCCAAGCCCAGGGGGAAGCTTTCTTT
CDR3aa: CASSQAQGEAFF

v_gene: TRBV19
d_gene: TRBD1
abundance: .
j_gene: TRBJ2-3
CDR3nt: TGTGCCAGTAGTACGCAGGACAGGGGAGGGGTAGATACGCAGTATTTT
CDR3aa: CASSTQDRGGVDTQYF

v_gene: TRBV6-2/TRBV6-3
d_gene: .
abundance: .
j_gene: TRBJ1-5
CDR3nt: TGTGCCAGCAGTTACCCCGCCATCGGGGGAGGCAATCAGCCCCAGCATTTT
CDR3aa: CASSYPAIGGGNQPQHF

v_gene: TRBV12-3/TRBV12-4
d_gene: .
abundance: .
j_gene: TRBJ1-2
CDR3nt: TGTGCCAGCGCCTCCGGGGTCGGGGACTATGGCTACACCTTC
CDR3aa: CASASGVGDYGYTF

v_gene: TRBV24-1
d_gene: TRBD2
abundance: few
j_gene: TRBJ2-5
CDR3nt: TGTGCCACCAGCGGGACTAGCGGCCAAGAGACCCAGTACTTC
CDR3aa: CATSGTSGQETQYF

v_gene: TRBV21-1
d_gene: .
abundance: once
j_gene: TRBJ2-5
CDR3nt: TGTGCCAGCAGCAAAGAGTCCGGGGGACAGGGAGGGGAGACCCAGTACTTC
CDR3aa: CASSKESGGQGGETQYF